This entry lists 23 T cell receptor beta chains sequenced from one sample in a study of vaccination and CD4 T cells after COVID-19. Treatment reported: 10-day PBMC culture with coronavirus spike peptide pools or control peptides (ViraFEST assay). Cultured CD4+ T cells had their DNA profiled by the Oncomine TCR Beta short-read assay. TCRdb recomputed calls from the PCR reads with MiXCR, one row per CDR3 protein. Here the sample spans roughly 14,000 distinct CDR3 sequences, about 48% being singletons. The antigens of these receptors remain unknown. Sequenced material: CD4+ T cells from blood, cultured in vitro. The origin of the receptors is a human donor who had recovered from COVID-19.

The J gene is TRBJ1-1, the V gene TRBV6-5; D is undetermined. V lost 0 bases to trimming and J lost 12 bases, with 14 bases between them. Germline CDR1 MNHEY, CDR2 SVGAGI. The CDR3 has 13 amino acids. The CDR3 spells CASSYSKGSGTFF. The CDR3 DNA reads as TGTGCCAGCAGTTACTCGAAGGGCTCCGGGACTTTCTTT.

The V and J genes are TRBV15 and TRBJ2-1, with a possible D match to TRBD2 (6 bases). The germline CDR1 and CDR2 sequences are LNHNV and YYDKDF (reference sequence). The CDR3 is 12 amino acids. Trimming removed 5 bases at V and 9 bases at J, with 11 bases between. CDR3: CATSGGVGEQFF. The CDR3 coding sequence is TGTGCCACCAGCGGAGGGGTTGGTGAGCAGTTCTTC.

The chain uses TRBV7-9 and TRBJ2-3; D gene uncertain. The CDR3 runs to 17 residues. Germline V gene sequence: CDR1 SEHNR, CDR2 FQNEAQ (reference sequence). V gave up 4 bases and J gave up 1 base, with 18 bases separating them. In nucleotides, the CDR3 is TGTGCCAGCAGCTACCGGGCCCCCGGTTCGGGCACAGATACGCAGTATTTT. It is translated as CASSYRAPGSGTDTQYF.

The V and J genes are TRBV7-2 and TRBJ1-4; 8 bases agree with TRBD1. CDR1 and CDR2 (germline): SGHTA, FQGNSA. The CDR3 loop spans 16 amino acids. Germline trimming cut 0 bases from V and 10 bases from J; bases unmatched to any gene: 10. The CDR3 nucleotides read TGTGCCAGCAGCTTAGCCGGGTGGGGAGGACAGGGAAAACTGTTTTTT. Its protein product is CASSLAGWGGQGKLFF.

The chain couples TRBV27 to TRBJ1-2, with D perhaps matching TRBD1 (6 bases). Trimming took off 4 bases at V and 3 bases at J, with 15 bases between the two ends. The CDR3 totals 15 residues. From germline, CDR1 is MNHEY and CDR2 SMNVEV (reference sequence). CDR3 loop: CASSSRGQGYYGYTF. CDR3 nucleotides: TGTGCCAGCAGTTCCCGGGGGCAGGGGTACTATGGCTACACCTTC.

This clonotype was seen only once. The CDR3 sequence is CASSFRSGSYNEQFF. CDR3 DNA: TGTGCCAGCAGCTTTCGAAGCGGGAGCTACAATGAGCAGTTCTTC. The chain couples TRBV11-3 to TRBJ2-1; 8 bases fit TRBD2. With V trimmed by 3 bases and J by 3 bases, 4 bases remained unmatched. Germline CDR1 SGHNT, CDR2 YENEEA. The CDR3 has 15 residues.

The chain recombines TRBV7-2 with TRBJ2-1, with D possibly being TRBD1 (6 bases). The germline V gene has CDR1 SGHTA and CDR2 FQGNSA. The CDR3 runs 14 residues. V was shortened by 6 bases and J by 3 bases, with 12 bases between the two germline ends. CDR3 protein: CASRPDSGYNEQFF. CDR3 in DNA: TGTGCCAGCAGACCGGACAGTGGCTACAATGAGCAGTTCTTC. The full variable domain, completed using reference TRBV7-2 and TRBJ2-1, is GAGVSQSPSNKVTEKGKDVELRCDPISGHTALYWYRQSLGQGLEFLIYFQGNSAPDKSGLPSDRFSAERTGGSVSTLTIQRTQQEDSAVYLCASRPDSGYNEQFFGPGTRLTVL.

This clonotype has only a few counts. This rearrangement joins TRBV7-2 to TRBJ2-7, with 8 bases that match TRBD1. V trimming: 2 bases; J trimming: 1 base; junction bases outside the gene matches: 4. Germline values: CDR1 SGHTA, CDR2 FQGNSA. CDR3 length: 15 amino acids. This CDR3 reads CASSLQTGVSYEQYF. The CDR3 DNA is TGTGCCAGCAGCTTACAGACAGGGGTGTCCTACGAGCAGTACTTC.

The genes are TRBV7-8 and TRBJ2-7; 9 nucleotides match TRBD2. The CDR3 sequence is 16 residues long. CDR1 is SGHVS, CDR2 FQNEAQ, per germline. V lost 5 bases and J lost 1; bases outside the gene matches: 9. CDR3 DNA: TGTGCCAGCAGCCTCGAAACTAGCGGGTTATCCTACGAGCAGTACTTC. This translates into CASSLETSGLSYEQYF.

In its sample, this clonotype was seen a few times. The CDR3 loop is CASSLEGSSNYGYTF. Here the CDR3 DNA reads TGCGCCAGCAGCTTGGAAGGGTCTTCTAACTATGGCTACACCTTC. The chain couples TRBV5-1 to TRBJ1-2; D gene uncertain. V lost 0 bases and J 0 bases, leaving 9 bases between the germline ends. The CDR3 runs 15 residues. CDR1 SGHRS and CDR2 YFSETQ come from the germline V gene.

The V call is TRBV7-2, the J call TRBJ1-4, with D possibly being TRBD1 (5 bases). V was pared by 1 base and J by 7 bases, with 16 bases between. There are 16 residues in the CDR3. The germline V gene has CDR1 SGHTA and CDR2 FQGNSA. This chain's CDR3 is CASSLGFFRDGEKLFF. As DNA, the CDR3 is TGTGCCAGCAGCTTAGGGTTTTTCAGGGATGGTGAAAAACTGTTTTTT.

The chain joins TRBV7-2 to TRBJ2-4; 10 nucleotides agree with TRBD1. The CDR3 extends over 15 amino acids. The germline V gene has CDR1 SGHTA and CDR2 FQGNSA. The junction had 10 bases not matched to a gene; V was cut back by 5 bases and J by 9 bases. The chain's CDR3 is CASSVWGQGQGIQYF. In nucleotides, the CDR3 is TGTGCCAGCAGCGTATGGGGACAGGGGCAGGGCATTCAGTACTTC.

The gene calls are TRBV20-1 and TRBJ2-3; 7 bases are shared with TRBD1. There are 15 residues in the CDR3. Trimming cost V 3 bases and J 2 bases; bases outside gene matches: 8. Germline CDR1 reads DFQATT; CDR2 reads SNEGSKA (reference sequence). The CDR3, as DNA: TGCAGTGCTAGTCACGGACAGGATCTCACAGATACGCAGTATTTT. It specifies CSASHGQDLTDTQYF.

The genes are TRBV7-6 and TRBJ2-4, with 9 bases identical to TRBD1. V trimming: 10 bases; J trimming: 8 bases; junction bases outside the gene matches: 12. In germline, CDR1 is SGHVS, CDR2 FNYEAQ. The CDR3 runs to 14 residues. The CDR3 nucleotides are TGTGCCACCGGCCTCCGGGACAGGGCTGACATTCAGTACTTC. Its protein product is CATGLRDRADIQYF.

This clonotype was seen a few times. This rearrangement joins TRBV6-2 or TRBV6-3 to TRBJ1-2; D remains unclear. CDR3 length: 13 residues. Germline-derived CDR1 and CDR2 are MNHEY and SVGEGT. V was clipped by 10 bases and J by 10 bases, with 22 bases between them. CDR3 DNA sequence: TGTGCCACGGGTCGGCCGGGTTTCCCCTCCTACACCTTC. This gives the protein CATGRPGFPSYTF.

The gene calls are TRBV5-4 and TRBJ2-5, with 10 bases lining up with TRBD2. Unmatched junction bases numbered 9, after V lost 4 bases and J lost 3 bases. The germline CDR1 and CDR2 sequences are SGHNT and YYREEE (reference sequence). The CDR3 length is 16 residues. Written as DNA, the CDR3 is TGTGCCAGCAGCCACCCCAGGACTAGCGGAAAAGAGACCCAGTACTTC. Amino acid sequence: CASSHPRTSGKETQYF.

This chain uses TRBV4-2 with TRBJ1-1; the D is unclear. Germline lookup yields CDR1 LGHNA and CDR2 YNFKEQ. The CDR3 sequence is 16 residues long. V was pared by 4 bases and J by 3 bases, with 18 bases between. The CDR3 reads CASSPGRVTSDTEAFF. CDR3 coding DNA: TGTGCCAGCAGCCCTGGACGGGTGACTTCAGACACTGAAGCTTTCTTT.

The rearrangement joins TRBV7-2 to TRBJ2-7; 10 bases match TRBD1. Germline-derived CDR1 and CDR2 are SGHTA and FQGNSA. The CDR3 is made up of 15 amino acids. V shed 1 base, J shed 5 bases, and the junction held 5 bases outside the gene matches. The CDR3 sequence is CASSLVTGGAHEQYF. CDR3 nucleotide sequence: TGTGCCAGCAGCTTAGTGACAGGGGGCGCGCACGAGCAGTACTTC.

The chain is built from TRBV20-1 and TRBJ2-4, with D perhaps TRBD1 or TRBD2 (5 bases each). There are 12 residues in the CDR3. V lost 6 bases and J 11 bases, leaving 17 bases between the germline ends. Looked up from germline, CDR1 is DFQATT and CDR2 is SNEGSKA (reference sequence). The CDR3, as DNA: TGCAGTGCAACCCGGGACCCCGGTTTTCAGTACTTC. This gives the protein CSATRDPGFQYF.

This rearrangement joins TRBV19 to TRBJ1-5, with D unclear. The V and J ends lost 3 bases and 0 bases respectively, with 9 bases between them. Per germline, CDR1 LNHDA and CDR2 SQIVND (reference sequence). The CDR3 consists of 15 residues. The CDR3 here is CASSISYDSNQPQHF. CDR3 coding DNA: TGTGCCAGTAGTATTTCTTACGATAGCAATCAGCCCCAGCATTTT.

In this sample, this clonotype turned up a few times. The chain carries TRBV29-1 and TRBJ1-2; no reliable D call. The germline gives CDR1 SQVTM, CDR2 ANQGSEA. CDR3 length equals 13 residues. V was pared by 4 bases and J by 6 bases, with 15 bases between. The CDR3 DNA reads TGCAGCGTTGGGCTCATGGATACGGATGGCTACACCTTC. This sequence encodes CSVGLMDTDGYTF.

The chain employs TRBV2 and TRBJ2-3; the D gene is possibly TRBD1 (5 bases). The ends were cut back, 2 bases at V and 6 bases at J, with 15 bases in the middle. CDR3 length equals 15 residues. The germline V gene has CDR1 SNHLY and CDR2 FYNNEI. In nucleotides, the CDR3 is TGTGCCAGCAGTGAATGGGGCCTGAGTAGGGATACGCAGTATTTT. It yields the protein CASSEWGLSRDTQYF.

Only a few counts were recorded for this clonotype. The V gene is TRBV6-2 or TRBV6-3, the J gene TRBJ2-5, with 7 bases that match TRBD2. From germline, CDR1 is MNHEY and CDR2 SVGEGT. This CDR3 has 11 amino acids. The CDR3 DNA is TGTTCGAGCGGGGTCTCGAAGACCCAGTACTTC. Protein sequence: CSSGVSKTQYF.